Below are 4 T cell receptor beta chains sequenced from a single sample in a study of T-cell reconstitution after alpha-beta-depleted transplantation in children. The library targeted TCRbeta and was prepared with unique molecular identifiers. TCRdb analysed the PCR reads with MiXCR anew, one entry per CDR3 protein. The data show approximately 650,000 distinct CDR3 sequences, under 15% seen once. The sample consisted of PBMCs, taken before TCRalphabeta/CD19-depleted stem cell transplant. All receptors derive from a girl aged 2-15 years with congenital amegakaryocytic thrombocytopenia, due to receive a stem cell transplant.

This clonotype was recorded at least ten times. This chain joins TRBV20-1 and TRBJ1-5; 7 nucleotides line up with TRBD1. The trim removed 5 bases at V and 2 bases at J, leaving 6 bases unmatched. Germline CDR1 and CDR2: DFQATT and SNEGSKA (reference sequence). The CDR3 is made up of 14 amino acids. CDR3: CSASKGQGNQPQHF. The DNA of the CDR3 is TGCAGTGCTTCGAAAGGACAGGGCAATCAGCCCCAGCATTTT.

In its sample, this clonotype was seen a few times. The rearrangement links TRBV5-1 to TRBJ2-7; D is ambiguous. V lost 4 bases, J lost 7 bases, and 18 bases lay in between. This CDR3 is 14 amino acids long. CDR1 SGHRS and CDR2 YFSETQ come from the germline V gene. CDR3 nucleotides: TGCGCCAGCAGCACGACGGAACAACAAGGGGAGCAGTACTTC. Amino acids: CASSTTEQQGEQYF.

A few counts support this clonotype. V and J are TRBV5-1 and TRBJ1-3, with 7 positions matching TRBD1. There are 15 residues in the CDR3. Per the germline V gene, CDR1 is SGHRS and CDR2 is YFSETQ. V lost 2 bases, J lost 1 base, and 3 bases stayed unmatched. In DNA form, the CDR3 reads TGCGCCAGCAGCTTACCGGGACAGTCTGGAAACACCATATATTTT. Amino acid sequence: CASSLPGQSGNTIYF.

The CDR3 nucleotides read TGTGCCAGCAGCCGTGATTACAGTCGGGGCTACACCTTC. As protein: CASSRDYSRGYTF. The V call is TRBV14, the J call TRBJ1-2; D is uncertain. This CDR3 comprises 13 residues. CDR1 SGHDN and CDR2 FVKESK come from the germline V gene. V dropped 4 bases and J dropped 8 bases, with 14 bases sitting between them.